Sequencing of this TCR beta chain was carried out in a study of blood T cell repertoires in COVID-19. Study-level background: Researchers got acute and convalescent COVID-19 samples from the United States, Italy and Spain.

The CDR3 length is 16 residues. Trimming left V 5 bases short and J 0 bases short, with 15 bases between. Germline CDR1 reads MNHEY; CDR2 reads SVGEGT. Per the authors' pipeline: Amplified reference gene primers provided the basis for estimating nucleated cell counts. The data were produced by immunoSEQ multiplex PCR, yet TCRdb's version contains in-frame clones alone and is incomplete. D and trimming were read from the DNA, whereas the V and J calls and clone size are those reported in that table. The profile shows over 250,000 clones, 65% to 90% of them singletons. The TCR was taken from a human donor in a cohort sampled during active COVID-19. The V call is TRBV6-2 or TRBV6-3, the J call TRBJ2-3; no definite D call. Material for sequencing was peripheral blood. The CDR3 nucleotides are TGTGCCAGCAGTCGAGGTGGTGGAAGGAGCACAGATACGCAGTATTTT. Residues: CASSRGGGRSTDTQYF.